This TCR beta chain appears in the sequencing data of a study of CD8+CD57+ T cells in acquired aplastic anemia. The study's findings and limits: Significant differences in CD8+ Simpson's diversity were not observed between patients and controls.

In regard to this clonotype: What it recognizes is unknown.

The use of genomic DNA as template underpinned the TCR beta VDJ and CDR3 profiling. One entry per CDR3 protein, called by TCRdb with MiXCR from the reads. The table includes some 200,000 distinct CDR3 sequences, 48% detected once. The CDR3 is made up of 13 amino acids. Germline V CDR1 and CDR2: MNHNS, SASEGT. Germline trimming cut 5 bases from V and 4 bases from J; bases unmatched to any gene: 3. Patients selected for sequencing had displayed CD8+CD57+ cell expansion by flow cytometry. The receptor was isolated from a human donor with aplastic anemia. What was sequenced was sorted CD4+, CD8+, or CD8+CD57+ T cells (not recorded which) from PBMCs. The rearrangement uses TRBV6-1 and TRBJ1-1, with TRBD1 identical over 8 bases. The CDR3 reads CASSRQGSTEAFF. The CDR3 DNA is TGTGCCAGCAGTAGACAGGGGAGCACTGAAGCTTTCTTT.